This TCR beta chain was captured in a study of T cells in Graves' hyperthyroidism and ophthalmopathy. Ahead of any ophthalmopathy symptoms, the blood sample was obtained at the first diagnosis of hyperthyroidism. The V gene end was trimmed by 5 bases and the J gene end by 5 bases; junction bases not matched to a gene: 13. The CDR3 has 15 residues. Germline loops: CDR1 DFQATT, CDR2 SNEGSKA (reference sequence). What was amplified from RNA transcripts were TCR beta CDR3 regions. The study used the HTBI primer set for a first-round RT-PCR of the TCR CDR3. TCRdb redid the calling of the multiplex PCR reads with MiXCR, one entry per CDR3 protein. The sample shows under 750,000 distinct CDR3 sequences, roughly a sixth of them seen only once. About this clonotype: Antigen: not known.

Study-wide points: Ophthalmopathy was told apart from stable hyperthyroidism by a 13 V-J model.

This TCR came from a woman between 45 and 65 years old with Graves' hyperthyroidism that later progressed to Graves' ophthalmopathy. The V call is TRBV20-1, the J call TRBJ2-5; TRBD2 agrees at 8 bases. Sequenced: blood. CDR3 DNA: TGCAGTGCTTATCCCCTACGGGGGGGCAGGGAGACCCAGTACTTC. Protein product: CSAYPLRGGRETQYF.